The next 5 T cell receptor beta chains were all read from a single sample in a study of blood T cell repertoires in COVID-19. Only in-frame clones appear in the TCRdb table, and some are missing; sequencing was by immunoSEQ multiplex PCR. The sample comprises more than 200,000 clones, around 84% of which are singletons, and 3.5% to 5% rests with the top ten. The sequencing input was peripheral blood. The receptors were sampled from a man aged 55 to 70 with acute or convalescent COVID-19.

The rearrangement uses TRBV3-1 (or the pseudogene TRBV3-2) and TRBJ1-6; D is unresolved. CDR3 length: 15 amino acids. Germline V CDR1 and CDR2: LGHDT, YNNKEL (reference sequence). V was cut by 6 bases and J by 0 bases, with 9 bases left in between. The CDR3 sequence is CASSHGDSYNSPLHF. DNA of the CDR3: TGTGCCAGCAGTCACGGGGACTCCTATAATTCACCCCTCCACTTT.

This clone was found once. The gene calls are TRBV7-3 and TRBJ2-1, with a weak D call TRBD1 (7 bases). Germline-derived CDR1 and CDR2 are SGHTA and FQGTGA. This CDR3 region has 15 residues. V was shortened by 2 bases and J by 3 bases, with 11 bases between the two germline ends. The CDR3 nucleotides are TGTGCCAGCAGCTTATCAGGGGGGAACTACAATGAGCAGTTCTTC. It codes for CASSLSGGNYNEQFF.

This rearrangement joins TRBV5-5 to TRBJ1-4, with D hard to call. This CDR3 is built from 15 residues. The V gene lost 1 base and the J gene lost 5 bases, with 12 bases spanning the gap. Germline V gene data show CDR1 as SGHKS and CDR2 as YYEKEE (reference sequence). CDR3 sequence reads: CASSLMGNSNEKLFF. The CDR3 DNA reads TGTGCCAGCAGCTTGATGGGTAATAGCAATGAAAAACTGTTTTTT.

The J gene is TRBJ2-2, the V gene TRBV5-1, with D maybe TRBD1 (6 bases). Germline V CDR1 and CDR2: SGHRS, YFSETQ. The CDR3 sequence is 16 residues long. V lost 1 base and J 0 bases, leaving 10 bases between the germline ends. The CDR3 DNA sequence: TGCGCCAGCAGCTTGACGCAGGGGACGAACACCGGGGAGCTGTTTTTT. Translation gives CASSLTQGTNTGELFF.

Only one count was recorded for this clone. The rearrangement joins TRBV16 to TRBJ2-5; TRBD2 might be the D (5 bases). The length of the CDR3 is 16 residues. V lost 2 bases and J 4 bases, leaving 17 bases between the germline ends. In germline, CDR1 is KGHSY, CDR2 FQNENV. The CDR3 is CASSQATSTRIETQYF. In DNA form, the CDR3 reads TGTGCCAGCAGCCAAGCGACCTCTACTAGAATAGAGACCCAGTACTTC.